One sample yielded the 22 T cell receptor beta chains listed below, sequenced in a study of response to subunit inactivated influenza vaccine. TCRdb fed the RT-PCR reads into MiXCR, producing one record per CDR3 protein. The sample lists hundreds of thousands of distinct CDR3 sequences; under 20% were seen once. The sequencing used PBMCs from blood, collected roughly 5 days after vaccination. These receptors all stem from a man aged 50 to 60 who received an inactivated influenza vaccine.

This clonotype occurred a few times. This rearrangement joins TRBV7-6 to TRBJ1-6; D ambiguous. V lost 1 base to trimming and J lost 10 bases, with 17 bases between them. This CDR3 contains 16 residues. Germline CDR1 is SGHVS and CDR2 is FNYEAQ. CDR3 protein: CASSLDSIGISSPLHF. CDR3 DNA sequence: TGTGCCAGCAGCTTAGATTCCATTGGGATCTCCTCACCCCTCCACTTT.

V gene TRBV7-9 combines with J gene TRBJ1-4; D gene uncertain. Looked up from germline, CDR1 is SEHNR and CDR2 is FQNEAQ (reference sequence). This CDR3 is built from 14 residues. The V gene lost 5 bases and the J gene lost 5 bases, with 12 bases spanning the gap. CDR3 in amino acids: CASSADGPNEKLFF. DNA of the CDR3: TGTGCCAGCAGCGCGGACGGGCCGAATGAAAAACTGTTTTTT.

This clonotype turned up a few times. The rearrangement uses TRBV5-1 and TRBJ2-3; D tentatively reads TRBD1 or TRBD2 (5 bases each). V lost 0 bases and J lost 8, with 16 bases in between. CDR1 is SGHRS and CDR2 is YFSETQ in the germline V gene. The CDR3 spans 15 residues. The CDR3: CASSLAGTTAGTQYF. The DNA of the CDR3 is TGCGCCAGCAGCTTGGCGGGGACCACGGCAGGTACGCAGTATTTT.

The chain links TRBV6-1 to TRBJ1-6, with D perhaps matching TRBD1 (5 bases). This CDR3 has 15 amino acids. The V end lost 6 bases, the J end lost 7 bases, and 16 bases lay between the germline ends. Germline V CDR1 and CDR2: MNHNS, SASEGT. The CDR3 DNA reads as TGTGCCAGCAGCGCCAAGGGGCGGTTAAATTCACCCCTCCACTTT. Its translation is CASSAKGRLNSPLHF.

This clonotype appeared many times. This chain joins TRBV20-1 and TRBJ2-1; 10 bases map to TRBD2. V dropped 1 base and J dropped 3; count of bases not matched to a gene: 3. This CDR3 has 15 amino acids. The germline V gene encodes CDR1 DFQATT and CDR2 SNEGSKA (reference sequence). CDR3 residues: CSARGTSGYYNEQFF. The CDR3 bases are TGCAGTGCTAGAGGGACTAGCGGTTACTACAATGAGCAGTTCTTC.

This clonotype occurred a few times. This chain connects TRBV11-2 to TRBJ2-1; D might be TRBD2 (6 bases). The CDR3 runs 15 residues. Trimming removed 6 bases at V and 5 bases at J, with 17 bases between. CDR1 and CDR2 from the germline V gene are SGHAT and FQNNGV. The CDR3 coding sequence is TGTGCCAGCAGGATACCTGGGGGACTCGACAATGAGCAGTTCTTC. As protein: CASRIPGGLDNEQFF.

The genes are TRBV20-1 and TRBJ2-1, with 9 bases lining up with TRBD2. Germline V gives CDR1 DFQATT, CDR2 SNEGSKA (reference sequence). The CDR3 runs 14 residues. Unmatched junction bases numbered 2, after V lost 5 bases and J lost 0 bases. The chain's CDR3 is CSAHSGGSYNEQFF. The CDR3 DNA is TGCAGTGCTCATAGCGGGGGCTCCTACAATGAGCAGTTCTTC.

The chain joins TRBV20-1 to TRBJ2-1, with 8 bases fitting TRBD2. The germline CDR1 and CDR2 sequences are DFQATT and SNEGSKA (reference sequence). Trimming cost V 2 bases and J 2 bases; bases outside gene matches: 5. CDR3 length equals 15 residues. This CDR3 is CSARNVAGTYNEQFF. CDR3 nucleotides: TGCAGTGCTAGAAACGTAGCGGGAACCTACAATGAGCAGTTCTTC.

This clonotype occurred a few times. This chain links TRBV7-9 with TRBJ2-3; D is unresolved. Germline values: CDR1 SEHNR, CDR2 FQNEAQ (reference sequence). This CDR3 contains 14 residues. V dropped 0 bases and J dropped 6 bases, with 10 bases sitting between them. The CDR3 loop is CASSLAQRMDTQYF. The CDR3 DNA follows: TGTGCCAGCAGCTTAGCGCAAAGAATGGATACGCAGTATTTT.

This clonotype appeared a few times. The chain links TRBV2 to TRBJ2-3, with D perhaps being TRBD1 or TRBD2 (6 bases each). CDR3 size: 14 residues. Looked up from germline, CDR1 is SNHLY and CDR2 is FYNNEI. The germline V and J ends were trimmed by 8 bases and 6 bases, with 18 bases remaining between them. CDR3 amino acids: CASDKGGRSDTQYF. The CDR3 DNA is TGTGCCAGCGACAAGGGGGGCCGTAGCGATACGCAGTATTTT.

The J gene is TRBJ1-1, the V gene TRBV30, with TRBD1 matching over 10 bases. The CDR3 totals 12 residues. The germline V gene encodes CDR1 GTSNPN and CDR2 SVGIG (reference sequence). Trimming took 5 bases from V and 6 from J; bases not matched to a gene: 3. DNA of the CDR3: TGTGCCTGGGGGACAGGGGTCTCTGAAGCTTTCTTT. Translation gives CAWGTGVSEAFF.

This clonotype was seen more than once but under ten times. This chain uses TRBV20-1 with TRBJ2-2, with 7 bases that match TRBD2. The CDR3 totals 13 residues. CDR1 is DFQATT, CDR2 SNEGSKA, per germline (reference sequence). The V and J ends lost 3 bases and 4 bases, in that order; junction bases with no gene match: 2. CDR3 loop: CSARAGATGELFF. The CDR3 region has the DNA TGCAGTGCTAGGGCGGGAGCCACCGGGGAGCTGTTTTTT.

The chain joins TRBV12-3 or TRBV12-4 to TRBJ2-5, with a possible D match to TRBD1 (6 bases). The CDR3 runs to 14 residues. V was pared by 3 bases and J by 3 bases, with 11 bases between. In DNA, the CDR3 is TGTGCCAGCAGTTTGTCAGACAGGAAAGAGACCCAGTACTTC. It translates to CASSLSDRKETQYF.

The chain employs TRBV5-5 and TRBJ1-1; the match to TRBD1 covers 7 bases. The CDR3 is made up of 16 amino acids. Germline V gives CDR1 SGHKS, CDR2 YYEKEE (reference sequence). Trimming cost V 0 bases and J 3 bases; bases outside gene matches: 8. CDR3: CASSLEPQGRHTEAFF. For the CDR3, the DNA is TGTGCCAGCAGCTTGGAACCACAGGGGAGGCACACTGAAGCTTTCTTT. Supplemented by reference TRBV5-5 and TRBJ1-1, the full variable domain reads DAGVTQSPTHLIKTRGQQVTLRCSPISGHKSVSWYQQVLGQGPQFIFQYYEKEERGRGNFPDRFSARQFPNYSSELNVNALLLGDSALYLCASSLEPQGRHTEAFFGQGTRLTVV.

This clonotype was seen a few times. This chain joins TRBV6-4 and TRBJ2-1; D possibly corresponds to TRBD2 (5 bases). CDR1 and CDR2 from the germline V gene are MRHNA and SNTAGT. This CDR3 spans 15 amino acids. V was trimmed by 4 bases and J by 0 bases, leaving 10 bases between them. The CDR3 region is CASSVEGYSYNEQFF. The CDR3 region has the DNA TGTGCCAGCAGTGTAGAGGGATACTCCTACAATGAGCAGTTCTTC.

This clonotype was seen more than once but under ten times. V usage is TRBV20-1 and J usage is TRBJ2-7; no clear D. Trimming took 3 bases from V and 3 from J, leaving 9 bases between them. The CDR3 has 12 amino acids. Germline values: CDR1 DFQATT, CDR2 SNEGSKA (reference sequence). CDR3 protein: CSASQTGYEQYF. In DNA, the CDR3 is TGCAGTGCTAGTCAGACTGGCTACGAGCAGTACTTC.

The table lists this clonotype with a few counts. The V gene is TRBV6-1, the J gene TRBJ2-1, with 8 bases lining up with TRBD1. J was trimmed by 6 bases and V by 6 bases; bases with no gene match: 10. CDR3 length equals 15 residues. Germline CDR1 is MNHNS and CDR2 is SASEGT. CDR3 nucleotide sequence: TGTGCCAGCAGACCCCGGGACAGGCCCCTCAATGAGCAGTTCTTC. Its translation: CASRPRDRPLNEQFF.

This chain uses TRBV20-1 with TRBJ1-1; TRBD1 is a possible D gene (6 bases). This CDR3 is 13 amino acids long. CDR1 and CDR2 from the germline V gene are DFQATT and SNEGSKA (reference sequence). Trimming took 7 bases from V and 0 from J, leaving 12 bases between them. The CDR3 coding sequence is TGCAGTGTTGGACAGTCTTTGAACACTGAAGCTTTCTTT. Translated: CSVGQSLNTEAFF.

Turning to this clonotype: Sequence at one end of the junction differs from germline and may be a read error. This chain uses TRBV12-3 or TRBV12-4 with TRBJ2-2; D is undetermined. CDR3 length equals 13 residues. Here the CDR3 reads CACSLGWAGELFF. The CDR3, as DNA: TGTGCCTGCAGCCTTGGATGGGCCGGGGAGCTGTTTTTT.

This clonotype was seen a handful of times. The chain has TRBV4-3 and TRBJ2-1; 13 bases agree with TRBD2. Germline loops: CDR1 LGHNA, CDR2 YSLEER. Unmatched junction bases numbered 5, after V lost 0 bases and J lost 6 bases. The CDR3 is 17 residues long. The CDR3 is CASSQDRLAGGLNEQFF. The CDR3, as DNA: TGCGCCAGCAGCCAAGATAGACTAGCGGGGGGTCTCAATGAGCAGTTCTTC.

This clonotype was picked up a small number of times. The rearrangement uses TRBV20-1 and TRBJ2-7, with D perhaps TRBD1 (5 bases). Germline lookup yields CDR1 DFQATT and CDR2 SNEGSKA (reference sequence). V lost 5 bases, J lost 2 bases, and 19 bases lay in between. The CDR3 is made up of 15 amino acids. The CDR3 loop reads CSAHLPRQLTYEQYF. Here the CDR3 DNA reads TGCAGTGCTCATTTGCCCAGACAGCTCACCTACGAGCAGTACTTC.

This clonotype was picked up a small number of times. The genes are TRBV6-1 and TRBJ2-1; possible D gene TRBD1, 6 bases. Deletions cut 1 base from V and 10 bases from J, with 11 bases between. The length of the CDR3 is 13 residues. Germline V gene sequence: CDR1 MNHNS, CDR2 SASEGT. In nucleotides, the CDR3 is TGTGCCAGCAGTGAAGTAGGCAGGGGAGAGCAGTTCTTC. Its protein product is CASSEVGRGEQFF.